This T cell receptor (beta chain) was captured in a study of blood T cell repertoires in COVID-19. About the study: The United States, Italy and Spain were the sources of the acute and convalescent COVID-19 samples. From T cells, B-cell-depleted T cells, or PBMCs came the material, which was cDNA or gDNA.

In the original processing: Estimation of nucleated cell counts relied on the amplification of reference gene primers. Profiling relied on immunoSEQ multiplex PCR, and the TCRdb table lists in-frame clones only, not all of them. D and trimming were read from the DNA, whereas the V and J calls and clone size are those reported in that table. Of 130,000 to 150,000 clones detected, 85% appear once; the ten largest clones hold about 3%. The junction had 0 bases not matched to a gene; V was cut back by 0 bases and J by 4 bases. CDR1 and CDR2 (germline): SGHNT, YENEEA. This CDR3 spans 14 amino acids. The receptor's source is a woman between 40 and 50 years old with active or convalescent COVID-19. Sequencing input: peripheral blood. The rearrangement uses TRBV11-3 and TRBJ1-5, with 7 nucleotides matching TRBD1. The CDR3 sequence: CASSLDRGNQPQHF. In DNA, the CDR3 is TGTGCCAGCAGCTTAGACAGGGGGAATCAGCCCCAGCATTTT. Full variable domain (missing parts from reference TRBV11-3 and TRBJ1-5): EAGVVQSPRYKIIEKKQPVAFWCNPISGHNTLYWYLQNLGQGPELLIRYENEEAVDDSQLPKDRFSAERLKGVDSTLKIQPAELGDSAVYLCASSLDRGNQPQHFGDGTRLSIL.